These 13 T cell receptor beta chains originate from one sample sequenced in a study of T-cell reconstitution after alpha-beta-depleted transplantation in children. Unique molecular identifiers were incorporated during preparation of the TCRbeta library. TCRdb reanalysed the PCR reads using MiXCR and keeps one entry per CDR3 protein. The sample shows fewer than 400,000 distinct CDR3 sequences, 20% of them seen only once. Sequencing used PBMCs from the stem cell graft donor, obtained from the stem cell graft. Source of these receptors: a human donor who donated a stem cell graft to a child with acute myeloid leukemia.

The rearrangement joins TRBV20-1 to TRBJ2-7, with D possibly matching TRBD2 (6 bases). Germline CDR1 DFQATT, CDR2 SNEGSKA (reference sequence). The CDR3 consists of 16 residues. Trimming took off 0 bases at V and 0 bases at J, with 15 bases between the two ends. CDR3 protein: CSARDRRTGSSYEQYF. DNA of the CDR3: TGCAGTGCTAGAGATAGACGGACCGGGAGCTCCTACGAGCAGTACTTC.

The chain combines TRBV24-1 with TRBJ2-7; 7 nucleotides match TRBD1. Germline-derived CDR1 and CDR2 are KGHDR and SFDVKD. V shed 4 bases, J shed 7 bases, and the junction held 12 bases outside the gene matches. The CDR3 has 15 residues. CDR3 coding DNA: TGTGCCACCAGTGAACTTCAGGGACAGTCATTGGAGCAGTACTTC. Residues: CATSELQGQSLEQYF.

The chain recombines TRBV7-2 with TRBJ1-1; D is perhaps TRBD1 (5 bases). V lost 7 bases and J 6 bases, leaving 18 bases between the germline ends. CDR1 and CDR2 from the germline V gene are SGHTA and FQGNSA. This CDR3 comprises 14 residues. CDR3 residues: CASIPHGGNPEAFF. CDR3 bases: TGTGCCAGCATCCCTCATGGGGGGAATCCTGAAGCTTTCTTT.

The table lists this clonotype with a few counts. The CDR3 coding sequence is TGTGCCAGCAGCCAAGATTGGGGAATAATCTCCTACGAGCAGTACTTC. Protein sequence: CASSQDWGIISYEQYF. This chain joins TRBV4-2 and TRBJ2-7; no firm D call. Germline V gene data show CDR1 as LGHNA and CDR2 as YNFKEQ. V lost 0 bases, J lost 0 bases, and 12 bases lay in between. This CDR3 is 16 amino acids long.

This clonotype was seen only a few times. This chain uses TRBV12-3 or TRBV12-4 with TRBJ2-1; 7 positions match TRBD1. CDR3 length: 16 amino acids. J was trimmed by 1 base and V by 6 bases; bases with no gene match: 9. The CDR3 loop reads CASSQRQGWSYNEQFF. In DNA, the CDR3 is TGTGCCAGCAGCCAGCGACAGGGTTGGTCCTACAATGAGCAGTTCTTC.

V and J are TRBV7-2 and TRBJ2-5; weak D call: TRBD1 (6 bases). CDR1 and CDR2 from the germline V gene are SGHTA and FQGNSA. This CDR3 has 14 amino acids. V shed 5 bases and J shed 5 bases, with 15 bases lying between them. The CDR3 DNA reads TGTGCCAGCAGCCCACTTGGGGGCCACGAGACCCAGTACTTC. Encoded protein: CASSPLGGHETQYF.

CDR3 residues: CAISESVVAGDEQYF. As DNA, the CDR3 is TGTGCCATCAGTGAGTCGGTGGTAGCGGGAGACGAGCAGTACTTC. This chain links TRBV10-3 with TRBJ2-7, with 9 bases lining up with TRBD2. The CDR3 runs to 15 residues. After removal of 0 bases from V and 5 bases from J, the junction contained 5 bases not matched to a gene. The V gene's germline CDR1 is ENHRY and CDR2 SYGVKD.

In this sample, this clonotype turned up a few times. The chain has TRBV25-1 and TRBJ2-2, with 14 bases lining up with TRBD2. V shed 2 bases and J 3 bases; nucleotides not matched to a gene: 2. This CDR3 is built from 17 residues. CDR1 and CDR2 (germline): MGHDK, SYGVNS. The CDR3 bases are TGTGCCAGCAGTGAACTGGGACTAGCGGGAGACACCGGGGAGCTGTTTTTT. This codes for CASSELGLAGDTGELFF.

This chain connects TRBV20-1 to TRBJ2-2; TRBD2 matches at 9 bases. Germline CDR1 is DFQATT and CDR2 is SNEGSKA (reference sequence). The CDR3 has 15 amino acids. Trimming cost V 5 bases and J 2 bases; bases outside gene matches: 6. The CDR3 region has the DNA TGCAGTGCTCGGCGGCTAGCGGGAAACACCGGGGAGCTGTTTTTT. The encoded protein is CSARRLAGNTGELFF.

This clonotype was detected ten times or more. The gene calls are TRBV5-6 and TRBJ2-3, with TRBD2 matching over 9 bases. The ends lost 0 bases at V and 3 bases at J; junction bases unmatched: 5. Germline CDR1 and CDR2: SGHDT and YYEEEE. The CDR3 covers 16 residues. The CDR3 sequence: CASSLAGLAMTDTQYF. CDR3 nucleotides: TGTGCCAGCAGCTTGGCGGGACTAGCCATGACAGATACGCAGTATTTT.

CDR3 in amino acids: CAVNRERSNQPQHF. The CDR3 DNA sequence: TGTGCCGTAAACAGGGAAAGGAGCAATCAGCCCCAGCATTTT. The chain combines TRBV27 with TRBJ1-5; D is possibly TRBD1 (6 bases). V lost 11 bases, J lost 1 base, and 15 bases lay in between. The length of the CDR3 is 14 residues. CDR1 and CDR2 (germline): MNHEY, SMNVEV (reference sequence).

This clonotype has just a few counts. The chain joins TRBV28 to TRBJ2-7; D possibly matches TRBD1 or TRBD2 (6 bases each). Germline CDR1 reads MDHEN; CDR2 reads SYDVKM. V lost 5 bases and J lost 4, with 15 bases in between. This CDR3 region has 14 residues. The CDR3 sequence is CASSTNLGGYEQYF. As DNA, the CDR3 is TGTGCCAGCAGTACTAACCTAGGGGGGTACGAGCAGTACTTC.

The chain uses TRBV11-2 and TRBJ1-4; D may be TRBD1 (5 bases). Trimming shortened V by 2 bases and J by 7 bases, and 11 bases separated the two germline ends. From germline, CDR1 is SGHAT and CDR2 FQNNGV. The CDR3 has 14 residues. The CDR3 spells CASSLRGDGEKLFF. The CDR3 bases are TGTGCCAGCAGCTTACGAGGGGACGGTGAAAAACTGTTTTTT.